This section outlines one T cell receptor beta chain sequence together with its context. This entry is derived from a study of blood T cell repertoires in COVID-19. Losses at the gene ends were 0 bases for V and 9 bases for J; bases not matched to a gene: 6. The V gene's germline CDR1 is LNHDA and CDR2 SQIVND (reference sequence). The CDR3 is 15 residues long. In the original workflow: Amplification with reference gene primers provided the estimates of nucleated cell counts. Here immunoSEQ multiplex PCR was the method, and the copy in TCRdb shows in-frame clones only, minus some. V and J calls and clone size follow that table, whereas D and trimming were derived from the DNA. The sample has under 100,000 clones; under 80% are singletons.

The source of this sequence is a woman older than 75 with active or convalescent COVID-19. The rearrangement joins TRBV19 to TRBJ2-5; 11 bases match TRBD2. Specimen: peripheral blood. CDR3 loop: CASSIDGTSGGAQYF. The CDR3, as DNA: TGTGCCAGTAGTATAGACGGGACTAGCGGTGGAGCCCAGTACTTC.